These 26 T cell receptor beta chains came from one sample sequenced in a study of shared clonotypes between healthy human individuals. The protocol was immunoSEQ multiplex PCR, while the TCRdb copy is restricted to in-frame clones and leaves out a portion. This repertoire shows roughly 2.5 million clones, over 85% found once; its top ten account for around 0.14%. The sequenced sample was naive CD4+ T cells sorted from blood. Subset here: CD45RA+ positively selected. The receptors here all came from a man aged 18 to 30 in good health.

The rearrangement links TRBV9 to TRBJ2-2; 13 bases agree with TRBD2. The CDR3 runs 19 residues. Trimming at V came to 0 bases and at J to 1 base, leaving 6 bases not matched to a gene. Germline CDR1 SGDLS, CDR2 YYNGEE. CDR3 nucleotide sequence: TGTGCCAGCAGCGTAGGAGTGGGGACTAGCGGGAAGAACACCGGGGAGCTGTTTTTT. Encoded protein: CASSVGVGTSGKNTGELFF.

V is TRBV27 and J is TRBJ2-5; 7 nucleotides align to TRBD1. Germline loops: CDR1 MNHEY, CDR2 SMNVEV (reference sequence). Germline trimming cut 2 bases from V and 4 bases from J; bases unmatched to any gene: 7. The CDR3 is 15 amino acids. CDR3 DNA sequence: TGTGCCAGCAGTTTAGCCGGGACAGTTTTAGAGACCCAGTACTTC. It is translated as CASSLAGTVLETQYF.

J is TRBJ2-5 and V is TRBV7-8, with D possibly matching TRBD2 (6 bases). The V gene's germline CDR1 is SGHVS and CDR2 FQNEAQ. The germline V and J ends were trimmed by 2 bases and 6 bases, with 16 bases remaining between them. CDR3 size: 15 residues. CDR3: CASSLLSQLAQTQYF. The CDR3 DNA sequence: TGTGCCAGCAGCTTACTCTCTCAACTAGCTCAGACCCAGTACTTC.

The chain couples TRBV7-6 to TRBJ2-1; 7 nucleotides align to TRBD2. Germline V CDR1 and CDR2: SGHVS, FNYEAQ. Germline trimming cut 6 bases from V and 7 bases from J; bases unmatched to any gene: 9. The CDR3 is made up of 14 amino acids. Written as DNA, the CDR3 is TGTGCCAGCAGAAGACTAGCAGGTTTTAATGAGCAGTTCTTC. Encoded protein: CASRRLAGFNEQFF.

The sample holds one count of this clone. The genes are TRBV27 and TRBJ2-5; 9 bases line up with TRBD2. Per the germline V gene, CDR1 is MNHEY and CDR2 is SMNVEV (reference sequence). The CDR3 loop spans 16 amino acids. J gave up 5 bases and V 1 base, and 8 bases lay outside the gene matches. The CDR3 loop is CASSLLAGGPEETQYF. The CDR3 DNA follows: TGTGCCAGCAGTTTATTGGCGGGAGGGCCTGAGGAGACCCAGTACTTC.

This rearrangement joins TRBV2 to TRBJ2-5; D may be TRBD2 (6 bases). V lost 4 bases and J 9 bases, leaving 15 bases between the germline ends. CDR1 SNHLY and CDR2 FYNNEI come from the germline V gene. This CDR3 is 13 amino acids long. The CDR3 coding sequence is TGTGCCAGCAGTGTAGCGGAGATTGTGTCCCAGTACTTC. This sequence encodes CASSVAEIVSQYF.

The chain has TRBV7-8 and TRBJ2-1, with D maybe TRBD2 (7 bases). V was shortened by 4 bases and J by 7 bases, with 14 bases between the two germline ends. The CDR3 covers 14 residues. Germline V gene lookup returns CDR1 SGHVS and CDR2 FQNEAQ. The CDR3 reads CASSSRGGANEQFF. The CDR3 nucleotides are TGTGCCAGCAGCTCGAGGGGGGGCGCGAATGAGCAGTTCTTC. Looking up the rest from reference TRBV7-8 and TRBJ2-1 gives the full variable domain: GAGVSQSPRYKVAKRGQDVALRCDPISGHVSLFWYQQALGQGPEFLTYFQNEAQLDKSGLPSDRFFAERPEGSVSTLKIQRTQQEDSAVYLCASSSRGGANEQFFGPGTRLTVL.

The J gene is TRBJ1-2, the V gene TRBV6-6, with TRBD1 as a possible D gene (6 bases). Deletions cut 5 bases from V and 2 bases from J, with 12 bases between. This CDR3 comprises 14 residues. Germline V gives CDR1 MNHNY, CDR2 SVGAGI (reference sequence). DNA for the CDR3: TGTGCCAGCAGTCCTGCGGGGGCCAACTATGGCTACACCTTC. Translated, it gives CASSPAGANYGYTF.

The chain has TRBV7-9 and TRBJ2-1, with D perhaps given as TRBD1 or TRBD2 (6 bases each). The germline V and J ends were trimmed by 5 bases and 0 bases, with 14 bases remaining between them. The CDR3 is 16 amino acids. Germline V gene data show CDR1 as SEHNR and CDR2 as FQNEAQ (reference sequence). The CDR3 here is CASSRRGRSSYNEQFF. Here the CDR3 DNA reads TGTGCCAGCAGCCGTCGGGGGCGGAGCTCCTACAATGAGCAGTTCTTC. Variable domain in full (rest from reference TRBV7-9 and TRBJ2-1): DTGVSQNPRHKITKRGQNVTFRCDPISEHNRLYWYRQTLGQGPEFLTYFQNEAQLEKSRLLSDRFSAERPKGSFSTLEIQRTEQGDSAMYLCASSRRGRSSYNEQFFGPGTRLTVL.

A single count supports this clone. The rearrangement links TRBV6-1 to TRBJ2-7, with 11 bases that match TRBD1. J gave up 3 bases and V 6 bases, and 7 bases lay outside the gene matches. CDR1 and CDR2 from the germline V gene are MNHNS and SASEGT. CDR3 size: 15 residues. The CDR3 spells CASSLGQGAFYEQYF. The DNA for the CDR3 is TGTGCCAGCAGCCTCGGACAGGGGGCCTTCTACGAGCAGTACTTC.

The rearrangement links TRBV18 to TRBJ2-5, with D unresolved. This CDR3 is 15 amino acids long. The V end lost 3 bases, the J end lost 3 bases, and 14 bases lay between the germline ends. Germline V gene data show CDR1 as KGHSH and CDR2 as LQKENI. Here the CDR3 reads CASSPPSLGKETQYF. CDR3 DNA: TGTGCCAGCTCACCTCCAAGCCTAGGAAAAGAGACCCAGTACTTC. The full variable domain, with the rest looked up from reference TRBV18 and TRBJ2-5, is NAGVMQNPRHLVRRRGQEARLRCSPMKGHSHVYWYRQLPEEGLKFMVYLQKENIIDESGMPKERFSAEFPKEGPSILRIQQVVRGDSAAYFCASSPPSLGKETQYFGPGTRLLVL.

V usage is TRBV12-5 and J usage is TRBJ2-4; D might be TRBD1 or TRBD2, each matching 6 bases. Trimming pared 6 bases from V and 7 bases from J, leaving 16 bases between. The CDR3 covers 14 residues. Germline CDR1 is LGHNT and CDR2 is FRNRAP. CDR3 loop: CASGPTGAVNIQYF. The CDR3 region has the DNA TGTGCTAGTGGCCCCACGGGGGCTGTTAACATTCAGTACTTC.

This chain uses TRBV28 with TRBJ1-4, with D maybe TRBD1 (5 bases). The CDR3 is 15 amino acids. Trimming stripped 3 bases from V and 5 bases from J, with 13 bases between. Germline CDR1 MDHEN, CDR2 SYDVKM. The CDR3: CASSFRGRMNEKLFF. The CDR3 DNA reads as TGTGCCAGCAGTTTCCGGGGACGGATGAATGAAAAACTGTTTTTT. The full variable domain, rest sourced from reference TRBV28 and TRBJ1-4, is DVKVTQSSRYLVKRTGEKVFLECVQDMDHENMFWYRQDPGLGLRLIYFSYDVKMKEKGDIPEGYSVSREKKERFSLILESASTNQTSMYLCASSFRGRMNEKLFFGSGTQLSVL.

A remark on this clone: Within the sample, other DNA sequences also encode this same CDR3. The chain combines TRBV18 with TRBJ2-5; maybe TRBD2 (6 bases). Germline V gene sequence: CDR1 KGHSH, CDR2 LQKENI. This CDR3 has 15 residues. The germline V and J ends were trimmed by 0 bases and 2 bases, with 10 bases remaining between them. DNA for the CDR3: TGTGCCAGCTCACCACCGGTTGGGGGGCAAGAGACCCAGTACTTC. Translation gives CASSPPVGGQETQYF.

V usage is TRBV5-1 and J usage is TRBJ2-1; no clear D. Germline CDR1 SGHRS, CDR2 YFSETQ. The CDR3 extends over 14 amino acids. V was shortened by 10 bases and J by 0 bases, with 14 bases between the two germline ends. In DNA, the CDR3 is TGCGCCTCCCCCTCAGGAGTCTCCTACAATGAGCAGTTCTTC. This codes for CASPSGVSYNEQFF.

The chain carries TRBV10-3 and TRBJ1-6; D uncertain. The CDR3 length is 9 residues. In germline, CDR1 is ENHRY, CDR2 SYGVKD. Trimming left V 11 bases short and J 15 bases short, with 11 bases between. The CDR3 region is CAPQRFLHF. As DNA, the CDR3 is TGTGCCCCTCAGCGCTTCCTCCACTTT.

This clone was detected only once. The gene calls are TRBV5-6 and TRBJ1-5; tentative D call: TRBD1 (6 bases). CDR1 and CDR2 from the germline V gene are SGHDT and YYEEEE. V dropped 4 bases and J dropped 7 bases, with 15 bases sitting between them. The CDR3 consists of 14 residues. CDR3 sequence: CASSGRGGQQPQHF. CDR3 nucleotide sequence: TGTGCCAGCAGCGGGAGGGGGGGGCAACAGCCCCAGCATTTT.

The V gene is TRBV7-9, the J gene TRBJ2-2, with D hard to call. The length of the CDR3 is 13 residues. CDR1 is SEHNR, CDR2 FQNEAQ, per germline (reference sequence). Between the trimmed V and J ends, which lost 1 base and 7 bases, there was a span of 7 bases. In DNA, the CDR3 is TGTGCCAGCAGCTTAGGGTCGGTCGGGGAGCTGTTTTTT. Encoded protein: CASSLGSVGELFF.

The V and J genes are TRBV2 and TRBJ2-7, with TRBD1 matching over 10 bases. The V segment lost 3 bases and the J segment 0 bases; nucleotides outside the gene matches: 17. The CDR3 has 20 amino acids. Germline V CDR1 and CDR2: SNHLY, FYNNEI. The CDR3 is CASSDSPRDRGRGGSYEQYF. The DNA for the CDR3 is TGTGCCAGCAGTGATTCTCCCCGGGACAGGGGCCGGGGGGGCTCCTACGAGCAGTACTTC.

The chain recombines TRBV9 with TRBJ2-2; TRBD1 aligns across 9 bases. The CDR3 contains 15 residues. J gave up 6 bases and V 3 bases, and 6 bases lay outside the gene matches. Germline assignment: CDR1 SGDLS and CDR2 YYNGEE. The DNA for the CDR3 is TGTGCCAGCAGCGCGACAGGGGGGAGAGCCGGGGAGCTGTTTTTT. This codes for CASSATGGRAGELFF.

The DNA for the CDR3 is TGCGCCAGCAGGACAGGGGGCCATGGGGCCAACGTCCTGACTTTC. Its translation is CASRTGGHGANVLTF. The rearrangement links TRBV5-1 to TRBJ2-6; 10 nucleotides agree with TRBD1. Germline V CDR1 and CDR2: SGHRS, YFSETQ. CDR3 length equals 15 residues. V lost 5 bases and J lost 3; bases outside the gene matches: 2. Combining the CDR3 with reference TRBV5-1 and TRBJ2-6 gives the whole variable domain KAGVTQTPRYLIKTRGQQVTLSCSPISGHRSVSWYQQTPGQGLQFLFEYFSETQRNKGNFPGRFSGRQFSNSRSEMNVSTLELGDSALYLCASRTGGHGANVLTFGAGSRLTVL.

The chain combines TRBV19 with TRBJ2-1; no reliable D call. CDR1 is LNHDA and CDR2 is SQIVND in the germline V gene (reference sequence). The CDR3 contains 13 residues. Trimming removed 6 bases from V and 7 bases from J, with 13 bases in between. The CDR3 nucleotides read TGTGCCAGTAGCTCGACCCGGCGAAATGAGCAGTTCTTC. Translating gives CASSSTRRNEQFF.

This chain connects TRBV19 to TRBJ2-2; 7 bases line up with TRBD2. V shed 7 bases, J shed 6 bases, and the junction held 8 bases outside the gene matches. CDR1 LNHDA and CDR2 SQIVND come from the germline V gene (reference sequence). The CDR3 consists of 14 residues. DNA of the CDR3: TGTGCCAGTACTATGGCGGGAGCGCCCGGGGAGCTGTTTTTT. Its translation: CASTMAGAPGELFF.

The chain employs TRBV4-3 and TRBJ2-7, with 12 bases fitting TRBD2. The CDR3 totals 15 residues. In germline, CDR1 is LGHNA, CDR2 YSLEER. Trimming cost V 4 bases and J 3 bases; bases outside gene matches: 4. CDR3 in DNA: TGCGCCAGCAGCCTTAGGACTAGCGGGAACTACGAGCAGTACTTC. Translation gives CASSLRTSGNYEQYF.

The chain recombines TRBV10-3 with TRBJ2-1, with 9 nucleotides matching TRBD2. Per germline, CDR1 ENHRY and CDR2 SYGVKD. The CDR3 length is 16 residues. V trimming: 1 base; J trimming: 7 bases; junction bases outside the gene matches: 8. The CDR3 nucleotides read TGTGCCATCAGTGAGTTGGTGGCTAGCGGGAATAATGAGCAGTTCTTC. Translating it yields CAISELVASGNNEQFF.

The chain recombines TRBV18 with TRBJ2-7; 7 nucleotides align to TRBD2. J lost 4 bases, V lost 3 bases, and 12 bases had no gene match. Germline V gene data show CDR1 as KGHSH and CDR2 as LQKENI. There are 16 residues in the CDR3. The CDR3: CASSPGSSGAGYEQYF. The CDR3 region has the DNA TGTGCCAGCTCACCGGGGTCATCGGGAGCGGGGTACGAGCAGTACTTC.